This TCR beta chain was observed in a study of PD-L1 blockade in urothelial cancer. This clone is a singleton in its sample. CDR1 is MNHEY and CDR2 is SMNVEV in the germline V gene (reference sequence). V trimming: 6 bases; J trimming: 1 base; junction bases outside the gene matches: 2. There are 13 residues in the CDR3. Indicated time point: pretreatment peripheral blood. Profiling relied on immunoSEQ multiplex PCR, and the TCRdb table lists in-frame clones only, not all of them. In the table there are under 70,000 clones, 75% to 90% of which are singletons. The sample was PBMCs, taken around atezolizumab (anti-PD-L1) treatment. The TCR was taken from an older man with urothelial cancer. J is TRBJ1-2 and V is TRBV27; 7 bases are shared with TRBD1. The CDR3 region is CASSGTVNYGYTF. The CDR3 DNA reads as TGTGCCAGCAGCGGGACAGTTAACTATGGCTACACCTTC.